This T cell receptor beta chain was retrieved from a study of early T cells in non-severe SARS-CoV-2 infection. Regarding the study as a whole: Anti-spike CD8 specificities were favored by VDJdb matching, whose results missed private and CD4 specificities.

The length of the CDR3 is 12 residues. The ends were cut back, 5 bases at V and 6 bases at J, with 11 bases in the middle. Germline loops: CDR1 SGHVS, CDR2 FNYEAQ. This clonotype was seen repeatedly, ten times or more. Its cognate antigen is unknown. TCRdb re-derived calls from the 5' RACE reads in MiXCR, one entry per CDR3 protein. The repertoire holds about 33,000 distinct CDR3 sequences, with approximately 6.9% as singletons. The sequence was obtained from an adult who was a healthcare worker with PCR-confirmed SARS-CoV-2 infection or an uninfected control (not recorded which). Specimen: whole blood. The genes are TRBV7-6 and TRBJ2-7; unclear D gene. The CDR3 region is CASSLGPSEQYF. The CDR3 nucleotides are TGTGCCAGCAGCCTCGGGCCCTCCGAGCAGTACTTC.